This T cell receptor (beta chain) was obtained from a study of blood T cell repertoires in COVID-19. Study-level background: Material from acute and convalescent COVID-19 was sourced from the United States, Italy and Spain. Nucleic acid was either cDNA or gDNA, and it came from T cells, B-cell-depleted T cells, or PBMCs.

In the authors' methods: Amplified reference gene primers provided the basis for estimating nucleated cell counts. Some clones are missing from TCRdb's copy, which holds only in-frame ones; the method was immunoSEQ multiplex PCR. V and J calls plus clone size are reproduced from that table; the DNA served to infer D and trimming. The sample has roughly 250,000 clones, roughly 87% seen once; the top ten hold about 6.9%. This clone was seen only a few times. Unmatched junction bases numbered 12, after V lost 2 bases and J lost 1 base. Per germline, CDR1 MDHEN and CDR2 SYDVKM. CDR3 length: 18 amino acids. Individuals aged roughly 18 to 95 years were recruited from some 26 US areas.

V gene TRBV28 combines with J gene TRBJ1-1; 8 bases agree with TRBD1. This clonotype originated in a woman aged 25 to 39 with acute COVID-19. Sequences were obtained from PBMCs or T cells enriched from blood (not recorded which). CDR3 coding DNA: TGTGCCAGCAGTTTAAGGGGCAGGGGGCCGGCCGGGAACACTGAAGCTTTCTTT. Protein: CASSLRGRGPAGNTEAFF. Supplemented by reference TRBV28 and TRBJ1-1, the full variable domain reads DVKVTQSSRYLVKRTGEKVFLECVQDMDHENMFWYRQDPGLGLRLIYFSYDVKMKEKGDIPEGYSVSREKKERFSLILESASTNQTSMYLCASSLRGRGPAGNTEAFFGQGTRLTVV.